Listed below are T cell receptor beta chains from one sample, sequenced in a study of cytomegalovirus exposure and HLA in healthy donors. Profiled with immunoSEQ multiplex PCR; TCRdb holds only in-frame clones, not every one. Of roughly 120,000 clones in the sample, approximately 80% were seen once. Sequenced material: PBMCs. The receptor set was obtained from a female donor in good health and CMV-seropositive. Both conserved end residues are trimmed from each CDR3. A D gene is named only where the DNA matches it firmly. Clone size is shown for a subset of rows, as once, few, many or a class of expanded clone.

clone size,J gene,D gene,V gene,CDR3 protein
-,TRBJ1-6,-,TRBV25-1,ASRPGDNSPLH
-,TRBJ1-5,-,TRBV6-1,ASSLGDYSNQPQH
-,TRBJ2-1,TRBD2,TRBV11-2,ASSLVTGGLMGNEQF
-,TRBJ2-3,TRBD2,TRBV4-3,ASSQEGWGGSTDTQY
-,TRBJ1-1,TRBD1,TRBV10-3,AISPTGLNTEAF
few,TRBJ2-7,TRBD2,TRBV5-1,ASSWDSGSSYEQY
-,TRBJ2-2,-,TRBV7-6,ASSFGQTTGELF
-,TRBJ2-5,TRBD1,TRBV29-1,SASRGWGQGVRETQY
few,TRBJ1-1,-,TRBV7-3,ASSLSRLPQTEAF
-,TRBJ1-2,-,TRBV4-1,ASSQGGEGGYT
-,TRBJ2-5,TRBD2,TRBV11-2,ASSWTASGMGTQY
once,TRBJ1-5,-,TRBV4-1,ASSRGSNQPQH
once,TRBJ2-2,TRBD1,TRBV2,ASGGQGRVAGELF
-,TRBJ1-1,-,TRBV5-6,ASSRRDAEAF
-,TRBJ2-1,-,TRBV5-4,ASSLGAANEQF
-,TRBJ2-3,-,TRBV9,ASSVGGQGGDTQY
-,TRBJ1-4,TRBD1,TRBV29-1,SATGVHEKLF
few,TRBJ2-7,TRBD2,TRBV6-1,ASRSSGLYEQY
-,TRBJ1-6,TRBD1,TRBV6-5,ASSRGQGNSPLH
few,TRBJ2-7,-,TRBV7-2,ASSLSGASYEQY
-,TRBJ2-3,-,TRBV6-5,ASSYPPGYTQY
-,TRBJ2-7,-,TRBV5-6,ASSATGPPYEQY
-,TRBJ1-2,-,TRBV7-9,ASSSQGYGYT
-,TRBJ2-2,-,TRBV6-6,ASSYSFTSTGELF
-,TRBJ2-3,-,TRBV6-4,ASRDTGTSTDTQY
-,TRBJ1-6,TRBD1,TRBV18,ASSGMGQGNSPLH
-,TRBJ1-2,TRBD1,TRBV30,AWSGGTGARYGYT
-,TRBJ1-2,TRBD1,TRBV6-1,ASSEATGYWNT
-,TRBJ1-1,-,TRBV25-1,ASSEYRGSEAF
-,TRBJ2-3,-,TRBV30,AWSPVTGTDTQY
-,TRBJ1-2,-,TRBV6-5,ASRLGGAYGYT
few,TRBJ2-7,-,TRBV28,ASFRPGSYEQY
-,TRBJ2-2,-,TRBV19,ASSIRTVTTGELF
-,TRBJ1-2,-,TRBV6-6,ASSYPGGSANYGYT
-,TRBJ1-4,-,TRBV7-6,ASSLESRGSATNEKLF
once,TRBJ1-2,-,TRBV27,ASSLGPHSAYT
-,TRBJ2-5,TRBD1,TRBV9,ASSSTSGTVQETQY
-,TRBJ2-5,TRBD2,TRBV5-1,ASSFGGAQETQY
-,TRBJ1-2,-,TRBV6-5,ASSYSGRPFYGYT
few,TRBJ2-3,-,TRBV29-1,SVERVITDTQY
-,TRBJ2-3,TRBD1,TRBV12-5,ASGLQQGATDTQY
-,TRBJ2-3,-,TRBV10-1,ASSEEGLGADTQY
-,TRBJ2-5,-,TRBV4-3,ASSQVRQAEETQY
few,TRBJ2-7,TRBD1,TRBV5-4,ASSLGVGRGTGFTYEQY
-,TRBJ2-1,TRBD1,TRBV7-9,ASSDPTGDNEQF
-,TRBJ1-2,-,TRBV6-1,ASSPGTSGYT
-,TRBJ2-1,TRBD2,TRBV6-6,ASSLPGLGDNEQF
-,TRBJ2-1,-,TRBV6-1,ASSEVGLNNEQF
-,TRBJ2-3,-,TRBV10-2,ASSLTSLTDTQY
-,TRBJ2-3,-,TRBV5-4,ASSRPAPGVDTQY
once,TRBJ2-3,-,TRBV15,ATSNTYGGTDTQY
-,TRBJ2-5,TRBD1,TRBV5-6,ASSLKPGQANQETQY
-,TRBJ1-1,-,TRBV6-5,ASSSSGVTKAF
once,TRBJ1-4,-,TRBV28,ASSPPRRPEGLF
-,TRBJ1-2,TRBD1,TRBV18,ASSQRDRAGYT
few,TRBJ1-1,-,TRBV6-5,ASSYFAEAF
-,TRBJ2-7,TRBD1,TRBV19,ASSTWGTGPGEQY